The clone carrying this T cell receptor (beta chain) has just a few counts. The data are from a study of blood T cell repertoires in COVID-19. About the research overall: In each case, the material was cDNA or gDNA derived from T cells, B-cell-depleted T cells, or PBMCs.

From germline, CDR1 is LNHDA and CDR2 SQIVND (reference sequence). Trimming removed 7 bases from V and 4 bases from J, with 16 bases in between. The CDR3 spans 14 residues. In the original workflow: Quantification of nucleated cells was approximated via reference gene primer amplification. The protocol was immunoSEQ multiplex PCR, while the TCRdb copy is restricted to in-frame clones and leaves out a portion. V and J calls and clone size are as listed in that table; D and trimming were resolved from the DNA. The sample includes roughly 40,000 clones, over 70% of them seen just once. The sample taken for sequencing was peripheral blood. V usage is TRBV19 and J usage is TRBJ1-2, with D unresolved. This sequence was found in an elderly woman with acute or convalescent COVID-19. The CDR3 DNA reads TGTGCCAGTAACCTTGGGCCGACCGTCTATGGCTACACCTTC. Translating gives CASNLGPTVYGYTF.